Listed below are T cell receptor beta chains from one sample, sequenced in a study of prognosis after radiotherapy for stage I lung cancer. Via MiXCR, TCRdb re-called the multiplex PCR reads, giving one row per CDR3 protein. The sample yields around 31,000 distinct CDR3 sequences, roughly 49% seen once. The input for sequencing was PBMCs, taken before or after stereotactic body radiation therapy (not recorded which). All receptors come from a donor of 50 years or more with non-small cell lung cancer. Each CDR3 is given with its conserved first and last residue. Each record gives: J gene, D gene, V gene, clone size, CDR3 DNA, CDR3 protein. D genes are given only for firm matches. A clone size is listed for some rows: how often the clone was seen (once, few, many), or a class if it is expanded.

>TRBJ2-7|.|TRBV2|many
TGTGCCAGCAGCGGGGACGGCTACGAGCAGTACTTC
CASSGDGYEQYF
>TRBJ2-4|.|TRBV20-1|many
TGCAGTGCTAGAGCGGAGCTAGCCAAAAACATTCAGTACTTC
CSARAELAKNIQYF
>TRBJ2-3|.|TRBV4-2|once
TGTGCCAGCAGCCAAGATCCAGGCACAGATACGCAGTATTTT
CASSQDPGTDTQYF
>TRBJ2-3|.|TRBV12-3/TRBV12-4|many
TGTGCCAGCAGTTTAAGCAGGGTAACGCAGTATTTT
CASSLSRVTQYF
>TRBJ2-7|.|TRBV2|.
TGTGCCAGCAGTTTACGGGGAGGGACAGCCTACGAGCAGTACTTC
CASSLRGGTAYEQYF
>TRBJ2-3|TRBD1|TRBV20-1|many
TGCAGTGCCCTCTCCGGGACAGGGGGCTCAGATACGCAGTATTTT
CSALSGTGGSDTQYF
>TRBJ2-1|.|TRBV6-2/TRBV6-3|many
TGTGCCACCTCGGCCGGGGAGTTTAATGAGCAGTTCTTC
CATSAGEFNEQFF
>TRBJ2-5|.|TRBV7-2|.
TGTGAAAGCAGCTTAGCGCATGGGAGTCCGGGGACGGAGACCCAGTACTTC
CESSLAHGSPGTETQYF
>TRBJ1-5|.|TRBV28|.
TGTGCCAGCGTGGGGGGGAATCAGCCCCATCATTTT
CASVGGNQPHHF
>TRBJ2-5|.|TRBV15|many
TGTGCCACCAGCACTGGCAGGGGGAGGGGAGAGACCCAGTACTTC
CATSTGRGRGETQYF
>TRBJ1-2|.|TRBV7-8|many
TGTGCCAGCAGCTTAAGAGGTACCGTGGCGAGTGGCTACACCTTC
CASSLRGTVASGYTF
>TRBJ2-7|.|TRBV6-1|.
TGTGCCAGCAGTGCGCAAACTCGCGGGCTGGGGTACTTC
CASSAQTRGLGYF
>TRBJ2-1|TRBD2|TRBV6-5|.
TGTGCCAGCAGTTACTGGGGACTAGCGGGAGAGGCCTACAATGAGCAGTTCTTC
CASSYWGLAGEAYNEQFF
>TRBJ1-2|.|TRBV7-2|medium-sized
TGTGCCAGCAGCTTTACCCGGCACGGCTACACCTTC
CASSFTRHGYTF
>TRBJ2-3|TRBD2|TRBV12-3/TRBV12-4|many
TGTGCCAGCAGTTACGCACTAGCGGGGGCAGATACGCAGTATTTT
CASSYALAGADTQYF
>TRBJ2-7|.|TRBV7-9|.
TGTGCCAGCAGATCCCCCGGGGGAGTTACGAACGAGCAGTACTTC
CASRSPGGVTNEQYF
>TRBJ2-2|.|TRBV6-1|many
TGTGCCAGCATAAAGCAGGGGAGGGTCGGGGAGCTGTTTTTT
CASIKQGRVGELFF
>TRBJ2-3|TRBD2|TRBV5-1|many
TGCGCCAGCAGCAACCGCCTAGGGGGACTAGCGGGAGGGGATACGCAGTATTTT
CASSNRLGGLAGGDTQYF
>TRBJ1-5|.|TRBV28|.
TGTGCCAGCAGACAGTGTGGGGGCAATCAGCCCCATCATTTT
CASRQCGGNQPHHF
>TRBJ2-4|.|TRBV27|many
TGTGCCAGCAGTTTAAGGGAGGGGGGCCTAGCCAAAAACATTCAGTACTTC
CASSLREGGLAKNIQYF
>TRBJ1-2|.|TRBV20-1|.
TGCAGTGCGGCTTGGGTGGACAGAACTCCTAACTATGGCTACACCTTC
CSAAWVDRTPNYGYTF
>TRBJ2-1|TRBD2|TRBV7-2|many
TGTGCCAGCAGCTCCAACTTAGCGGGGAGGGCCTCATCGGAGGAGTTCTTC
CASSSNLAGRASSEEFF
>TRBJ2-2|.|TRBV12-3/TRBV12-4|many
TGTGCCAGCAGTTCTTTAGGAGGCTTGATCGACACCGGGGAGCTGTTTTTT
CASSSLGGLIDTGELFF
>TRBJ2-4|.|TRBV11-3|many
TGTGCCAGTTCCGCAGGGGGGCAGGGAGGCAACATTCAGTACTTC
CASSAGGQGGNIQYF
>TRBJ2-7|TRBD1|TRBV5-1|many
TGCGCCAGCAGCTTAGGGACAGGGGCCTACGAGCAGTACTTC
CASSLGTGAYEQYF
>TRBJ2-7|.|TRBV6-1|once
TGTGCCAGCCCTATTGACAGCGATTCCTACGAGCAGTACTTC
CASPIDSDSYEQYF
>TRBJ2-6|.|TRBV7-8|.
TGTGCCAGCAGCCATGAGGGGTCTGGGGCCAACGTCCTGACTTTC
CASSHEGSGANVLTF
>TRBJ2-3|TRBD2|TRBV9|.
TGTGCCAGCAGCCGACTAGCGGGAGGTCTTGATACGCAGTATTTT
CASSRLAGGLDTQYF
>TRBJ1-6|.|TRBV12-3/TRBV12-4|many
TGTGCCAGCAGTAACCGAGAGAATTCACCCCTCCACTTT
CASSNRENSPLHF
>TRBJ2-1|.|TRBV7-2|many
TGTGCCAGCAAAGATTTCTCCTACAATGAGCAGTTCTTC
CASKDFSYNEQFF
>TRBJ1-2|TRBD1|TRBV7-2|.
TGTGCCAGCAGCTGTCGTCACAGGGGAAACTATGGTTACACCTTC
CASSCRHRGNYGYTF
>TRBJ2-6|.|TRBV27|many
TGTGCCAGCAGTGTCTCCTCTGGGGCCAACGTCCTGACTTTC
CASSVSSGANVLTF
>TRBJ2-1|TRBD1|TRBV3-1|many
TGTGCCAGCAGCCAAGGGAGGACAGGCTCAATGAAGCAGTTCTTC
CASSQGRTGSMKQFF
>TRBJ2-3|TRBD2|TRBV14|.
TGTGCCAGCAGCCAAGGCGTTAGCGGGAAGACAGATACGCAGTATTTT
CASSQGVSGKTDTQYF
>TRBJ2-7|TRBD2|TRBV6-1|medium-sized
TGTGCCAGTAGGCTAGCGGGGAGCTCCTACGAGCAGTACTTC
CASRLAGSSYEQYF
>TRBJ1-5|.|TRBV10-3|many
TGTGCCATCAGCCCGGGGACGGAAAATCAGCCCCAGCATTTT
CAISPGTENQPQHF
>TRBJ2-3|.|TRBV10-2|many
TGCGCCAGCGGGGACGCGCGAGCAGATACGCAGTATTTT
CASGDARADTQYF
>TRBJ2-3|.|TRBV19|.
TGTGCCAGTAAGCGAGAGGTTAGCACAGATACGCAGTATTTT
CASKREVSTDTQYF
>TRBJ2-7|.|TRBV12-3/TRBV12-4|medium-sized
TGTGCCAGCAGTCCCACGGAGGTCTCCTACGAGCAGTACTTC
CASSPTEVSYEQYF
>TRBJ1-3|TRBD1|TRBV6-2/TRBV6-3|many
TGTGCCAGCAGTTGTCAGGGGGGGGGAAACACCATATATTTT
CASSCQGGGNTIYF
>TRBJ2-5|.|TRBV7-9|many
TGTGCCAGCAGGCCGGGACGGTTCGAGGGGACCCAGTACTTC
CASRPGRFEGTQYF
>TRBJ2-7|.|TRBV6-2/TRBV6-3|once
TGTGCCAGCATTTACGGACGGCCCTACGATCAGTACTTC
CASIYGRPYDQYF
>TRBJ2-7|TRBD1|TRBV7-2|many
TGTGCCAGCAGCTTGGGACAGGGGGCTTTGGAAGAGCAGTACTTC
CASSLGQGALEEQYF
>TRBJ1-5|.|TRBV19|many
TGTGCCAGTAGTTCCGGGGGGAGTACCGATCAGCCCCAGCATTTT
CASSSGGSTDQPQHF
>TRBJ1-5|.|TRBV4-1|.
TGCGCCAGCCCCGGAAGGGGGTTCAATCAGCCCCAGCATTTT
CASPGRGFNQPQHF
>TRBJ2-5|.|TRBV6-1|.
TGTGCCAGCAGTACGCTGACAGGTACTCAAGAGACCCAGTACTTC
CASSTLTGTQETQYF
>TRBJ2-3|.|TRBV20-1|medium-sized
TGCAGTGCTCGCAGCCCAGGGAGCCGCACAGATACGCAGTATTTT
CSARSPGSRTDTQYF
>TRBJ1-2|TRBD1|TRBV9|.
TGTGCCAGCAGCGCCGGGGGACAGGGGGATAAATATGGCTACACCTTC
CASSAGGQGDKYGYTF
>TRBJ1-6|.|TRBV6-1|medium-sized
TGTGCCAGCAGTGCGAGGTTAACTTCACCCCTCCACTTT
CASSARLTSPLHF
>TRBJ2-7|TRBD2|TRBV29-1|many
TGCAGCGTTGGCCTAGCGGGAGAGCAGTACTTC
CSVGLAGEQYF
>TRBJ2-7|.|TRBV27|many
TGTGCCAGCAGTAGATTGAGCAACTACGAGCAGTACTTC
CASSRLSNYEQYF
>TRBJ2-7|TRBD2|TRBV20-1|many
TGCAGTGCTGAACCTAGCGGGGTGAGCTCCTACGAGCAGTACTTC
CSAEPSGVSSYEQYF
>TRBJ2-5|TRBD1|TRBV24-1|many
TGTGCCACCAGTGACCCCCGACAGGGTCAAGAGACCCAGTACTTC
CATSDPRQGQETQYF
>TRBJ1-2|TRBD1|TRBV7-2|.
TGTGCCAGCAGCTTAGGGGGGACAGTGTTCGGCTACACCTTC
CASSLGGTVFGYTF
>TRBJ1-5|TRBD1|TRBV12-3/TRBV12-4|many
TGTGCCAGCAGTTTAGGAGGGGGCACCAATCAGCCCCAGCATTTT
CASSLGGGTNQPQHF
>TRBJ2-1|.|TRBV10-3|.
TGTGCCACCAGTGACGGGGACGGATACTACAATGAGCAGTTCTTC
CATSDGDGYYNEQFF
>TRBJ1-2|TRBD1|TRBV27|medium-sized
TGTGCCAGCAGTTCTACCCCGGGACAGGGTTCGATCTATGGCTACACCTTC
CASSSTPGQGSIYGYTF
>TRBJ1-1|.|TRBV12-3/TRBV12-4|once
TGTTCCAGCAGCACCTGGGCAGCGAACACTGAAGCTTTCTTT
CSSSTWAANTEAFF